This T cell receptor beta chain was recorded in a study of blood T cells in healthy people across ages. Study-level results: Long-lived donors carried more naive CD4+ cells and greater diversity than aged donors. Donor CMV status, an unknown factor, possibly confounded changes in expanded clonotypes. Roughly linear declines in TCR beta diversity per million T cells occurred with age.

As for this clonotype: The antigen remains unidentified.

The germline V and J ends were trimmed by 6 bases and 1 base, with 12 bases remaining between them. The CDR3 length is 13 residues. Germline CDR1 DFQATT, CDR2 SNEGSKA (reference sequence). Sample-barcoded 5' priming and a J-beta primer mix drove a second PCR of roughly 6 to 12 cycles. Tagging of each cDNA molecule was performed by a template-switch adaptor with 12 random nucleotides. TCRdb called the 5' RACE reads again in MiXCR, with one record for every CDR3 protein. This table has about 900,000 distinct CDR3 sequences, 40% to 60% appearing once. The chain joins TRBV20-1 to TRBJ2-5; D is uncertain. The clonotype was recovered from a man aged 25-45 years in good health. The sequenced sample consisted of blood. The CDR3 DNA reads as TGCAGTGCCCAATCCCCGGGCCAAGAGACCCAGTACTTC. Its translation is CSAQSPGQETQYF.